This TCR beta chain was captured by sequencing in a study of early T cells in non-severe SARS-CoV-2 infection. TCRdb re-analysed the 5' RACE reads in MiXCR, keeping a single row per CDR3 protein. The sample lists under 70,000 distinct CDR3 sequences, more than 13% seen once, with roughly 10% in the top ten. Trimming removed 7 bases from V and 0 bases from J; junction bases left unmatched: 2. The CDR3 sequence is 12 residues long. Germline CDR1 DFQATT, CDR2 SNEGSKA (reference sequence). The sample consisted of whole blood, taken at baseline. The chain recombines TRBV20-1 with TRBJ2-7, with 8 bases aligning to TRBD2. The sequence came from an adult who was a healthcare worker with PCR-confirmed SARS-CoV-2 infection or an uninfected control (not recorded which). In nucleotides, the CDR3 is TGCAGTGTTAGCGGGATCTCCTACGAGCAGTACTTC. It is translated as CSVSGISYEQYF.